This entry describes one TCR beta chain. Its cognate antigen is unknown. These data come from a study of cytomegalovirus exposure and HLA in healthy donors. The CDR3 has 16 amino acids. V gave up 2 bases and J gave up 0 bases; unmatched junction bases: 6. Germline V lookup: CDR1 SGHTA, CDR2 FQGNSA. Study results and limitations: The classifier was said to identify cytomegalovirus status with high specificity and sensitivity.

In the PCR, 60 Vbeta and 13 Jbeta primers were used. Sequencing was performed with immunoSEQ multiplex PCR; in TCRdb, only in-frame clones are kept and a portion is missing. This repertoire shows roughly 150,000 clones, 76% found once; its top ten account for 2.5% to 3.5%. The chain couples TRBV7-2 to TRBJ1-1; TRBD1 matches at 7 bases. The sequence was obtained from a male donor in good health and CMV-seronegative. Material: PBMCs. The CDR3 coding sequence is TGTGCCAGCAGCTTACGGGACAGTCTTATGAACACTGAAGCTTTCTTT. Translation gives CASSLRDSLMNTEAFF. The entire variable domain, with the rest obtained from reference TRBV7-2 and TRBJ1-1, is as follows: GAGVSQSPSNKVTEKGKDVELRCDPISGHTALYWYRQSLGQGLEFLIYFQGNSAPDKSGLPSDRFSAERTGGSVSTLTIQRTQQEDSAVYLCASSLRDSLMNTEAFFGQGTRLTVV.